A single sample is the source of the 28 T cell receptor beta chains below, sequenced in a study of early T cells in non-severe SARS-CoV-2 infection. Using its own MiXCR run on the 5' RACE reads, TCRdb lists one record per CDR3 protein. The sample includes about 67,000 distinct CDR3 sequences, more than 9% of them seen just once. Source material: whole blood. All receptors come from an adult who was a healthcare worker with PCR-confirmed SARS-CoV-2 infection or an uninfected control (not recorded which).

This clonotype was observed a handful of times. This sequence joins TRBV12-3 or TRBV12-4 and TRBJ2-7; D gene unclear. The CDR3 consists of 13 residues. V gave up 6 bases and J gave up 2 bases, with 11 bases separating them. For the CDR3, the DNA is TGTGCCAGCAGCCTCTATATCCCCTACGAGCAGTACTTC. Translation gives CASSLYIPYEQYF.

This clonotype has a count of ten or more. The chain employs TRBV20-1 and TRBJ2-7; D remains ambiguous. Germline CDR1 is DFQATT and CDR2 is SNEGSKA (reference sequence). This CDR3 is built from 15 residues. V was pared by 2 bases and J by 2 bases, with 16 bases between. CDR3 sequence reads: CSARSSRRQPYEQYF. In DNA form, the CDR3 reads TGCAGTGCTAGATCCTCACGACGGCAACCCTACGAGCAGTACTTC.

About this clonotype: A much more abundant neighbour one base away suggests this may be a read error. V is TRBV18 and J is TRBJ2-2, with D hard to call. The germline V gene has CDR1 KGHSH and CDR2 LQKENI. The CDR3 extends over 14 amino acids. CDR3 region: CARSPNSPPGELFF. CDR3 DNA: TGTGCCAGATCACCGAACAGTCCTCCCGGGGAGCTGTTTTTT.

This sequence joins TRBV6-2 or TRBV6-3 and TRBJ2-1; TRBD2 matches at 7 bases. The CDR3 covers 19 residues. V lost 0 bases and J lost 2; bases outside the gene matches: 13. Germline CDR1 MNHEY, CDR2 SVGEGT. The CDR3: CASSYSIAVLAVPYNEQFF. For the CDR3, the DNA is TGTGCCAGCAGTTACTCGATTGCCGTGCTAGCGGTGCCCTACAATGAGCAGTTCTTC.

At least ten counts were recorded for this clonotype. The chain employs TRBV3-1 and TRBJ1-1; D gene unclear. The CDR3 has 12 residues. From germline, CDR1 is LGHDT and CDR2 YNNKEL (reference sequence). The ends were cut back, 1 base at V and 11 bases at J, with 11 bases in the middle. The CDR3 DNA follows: TGTGCCAGCAGCCAAGGTCGGGCGAGGGCTTTCTTT. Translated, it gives CASSQGRARAFF.

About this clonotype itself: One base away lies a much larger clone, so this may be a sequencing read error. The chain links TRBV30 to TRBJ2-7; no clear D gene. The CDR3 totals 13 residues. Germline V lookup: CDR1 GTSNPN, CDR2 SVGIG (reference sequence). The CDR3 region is CTWSVGLSYEQYF. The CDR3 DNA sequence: TGTACCTGGAGTGTCGGCCTATCCTACGAGCAGTACTTC.

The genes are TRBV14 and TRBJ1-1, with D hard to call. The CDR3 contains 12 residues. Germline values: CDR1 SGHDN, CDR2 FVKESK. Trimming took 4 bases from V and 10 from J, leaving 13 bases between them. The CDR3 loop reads CASSPARIIAFF. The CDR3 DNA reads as TGTGCCAGCAGCCCAGCACGTATTATAGCTTTCTTT.

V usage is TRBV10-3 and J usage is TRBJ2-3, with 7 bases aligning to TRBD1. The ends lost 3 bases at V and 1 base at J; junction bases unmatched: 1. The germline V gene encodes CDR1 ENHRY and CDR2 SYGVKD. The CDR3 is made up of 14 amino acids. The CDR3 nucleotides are TGTGCCATCAGTGAAGGACAGGGCACAGATACGCAGTATTTT. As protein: CAISEGQGTDTQYF.

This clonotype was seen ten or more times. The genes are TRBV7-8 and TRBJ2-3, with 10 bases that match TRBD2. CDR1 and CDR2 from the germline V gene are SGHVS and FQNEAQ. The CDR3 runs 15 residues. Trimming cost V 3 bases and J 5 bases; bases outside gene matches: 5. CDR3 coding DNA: TGTGCCAGCAGCTTCTCTAGCGGGAGAGGAGATACGCAGTATTTT. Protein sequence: CASSFSSGRGDTQYF.

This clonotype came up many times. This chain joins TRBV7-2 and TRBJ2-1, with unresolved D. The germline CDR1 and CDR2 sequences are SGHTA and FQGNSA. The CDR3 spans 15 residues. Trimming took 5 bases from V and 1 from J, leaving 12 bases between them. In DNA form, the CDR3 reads TGTGCCAGCAGCCGCCCGGGCGGTTCCTACAATGAGCAGTTCTTC. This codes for CASSRPGGSYNEQFF.

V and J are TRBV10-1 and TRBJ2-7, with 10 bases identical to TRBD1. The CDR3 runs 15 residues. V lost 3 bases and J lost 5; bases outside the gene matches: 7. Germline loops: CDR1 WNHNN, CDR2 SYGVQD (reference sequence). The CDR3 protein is CASSESGTGAHEQYF. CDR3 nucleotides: TGCGCCAGCAGTGAATCCGGGACAGGGGCCCACGAGCAGTACTTC.

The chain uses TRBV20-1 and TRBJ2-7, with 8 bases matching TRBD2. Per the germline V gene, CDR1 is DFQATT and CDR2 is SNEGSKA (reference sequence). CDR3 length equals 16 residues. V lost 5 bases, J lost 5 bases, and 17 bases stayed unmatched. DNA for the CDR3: TGCAGTGCTTACCCACCCGACGGGAGGGGAACGGACGAGCAGTACTTC. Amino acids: CSAYPPDGRGTDEQYF.

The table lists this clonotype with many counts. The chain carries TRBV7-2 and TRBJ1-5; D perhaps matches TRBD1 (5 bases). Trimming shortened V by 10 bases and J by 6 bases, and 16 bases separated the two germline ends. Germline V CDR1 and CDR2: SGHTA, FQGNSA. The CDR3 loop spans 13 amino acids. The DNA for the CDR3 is TGTGCCACCACCGGGACTTTGGGTCAGCCCCAGCATTTT. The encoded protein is CATTGTLGQPQHF.

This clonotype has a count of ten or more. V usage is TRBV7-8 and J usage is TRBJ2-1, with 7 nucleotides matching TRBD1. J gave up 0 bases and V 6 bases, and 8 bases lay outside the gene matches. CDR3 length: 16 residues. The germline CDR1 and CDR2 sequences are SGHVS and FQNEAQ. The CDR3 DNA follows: TGTGCCAGCAGTCCAGACAGGGTAGTCTCCTACAATGAGCAGTTCTTC. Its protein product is CASSPDRVVSYNEQFF.

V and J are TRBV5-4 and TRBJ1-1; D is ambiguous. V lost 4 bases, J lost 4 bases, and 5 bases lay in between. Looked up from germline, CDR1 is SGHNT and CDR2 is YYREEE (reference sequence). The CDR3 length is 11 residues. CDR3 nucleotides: TGTGCCAGCAGCGATCTCACTGAAGCTTTCTTT. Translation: CASSDLTEAFF.

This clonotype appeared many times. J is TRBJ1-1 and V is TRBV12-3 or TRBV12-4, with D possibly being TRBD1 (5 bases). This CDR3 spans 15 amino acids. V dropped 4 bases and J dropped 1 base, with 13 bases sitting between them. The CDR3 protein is CASSSPGRGNTEAFF. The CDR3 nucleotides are TGTGCCAGCAGTTCTCCGGGACGGGGGAACACTGAAGCTTTCTTT.

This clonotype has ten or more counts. CDR3 protein: CASSLVGTSNTGELFF. The CDR3 DNA is TGTGCCAGCAGCTTAGTGGGGACATCGAACACCGGGGAGCTGTTTTTT. This chain uses TRBV11-2 with TRBJ2-2; D is possibly TRBD1 (6 bases). V was pared by 1 base and J by 0 bases, with 9 bases between. The CDR3 contains 16 residues. Germline CDR1 reads SGHAT; CDR2 reads FQNNGV.

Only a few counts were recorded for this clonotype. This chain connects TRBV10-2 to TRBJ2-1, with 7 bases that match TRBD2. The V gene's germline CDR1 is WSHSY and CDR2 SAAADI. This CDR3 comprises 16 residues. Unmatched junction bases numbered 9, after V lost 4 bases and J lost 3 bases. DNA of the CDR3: TGCGCCAGCAGTGGCCCTAGCGGAAGACACTACAATGAGCAGTTCTTC. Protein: CASSGPSGRHYNEQFF.

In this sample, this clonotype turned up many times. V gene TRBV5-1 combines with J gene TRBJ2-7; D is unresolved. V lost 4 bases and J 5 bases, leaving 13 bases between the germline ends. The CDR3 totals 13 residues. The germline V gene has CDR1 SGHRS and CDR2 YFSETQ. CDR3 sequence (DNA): TGCGCCAGCAGCCCGAGGCCGGTCCACGAGCAGTACTTC. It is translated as CASSPRPVHEQYF.

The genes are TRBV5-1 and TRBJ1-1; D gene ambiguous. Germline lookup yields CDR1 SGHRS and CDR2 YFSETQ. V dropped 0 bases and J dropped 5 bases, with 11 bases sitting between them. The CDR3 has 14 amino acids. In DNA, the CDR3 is TGCGCCAGCAGCTTGGGGAGGGTTCGGACTGAAGCTTTCTTT. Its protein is CASSLGRVRTEAFF.

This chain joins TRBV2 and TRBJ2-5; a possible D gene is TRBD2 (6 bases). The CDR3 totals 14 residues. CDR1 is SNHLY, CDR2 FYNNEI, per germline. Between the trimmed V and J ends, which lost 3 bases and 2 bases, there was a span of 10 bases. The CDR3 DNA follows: TGTGCCAGCAGTGATATGGGAGGACAAGAGACCCAGTACTTC. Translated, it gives CASSDMGGQETQYF.

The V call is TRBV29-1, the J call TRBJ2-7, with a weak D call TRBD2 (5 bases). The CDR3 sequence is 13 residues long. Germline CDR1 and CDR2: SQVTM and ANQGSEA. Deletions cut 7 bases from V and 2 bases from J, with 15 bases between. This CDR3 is CSAQVGIAYEQYF. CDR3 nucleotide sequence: TGCAGCGCTCAAGTCGGGATCGCCTACGAGCAGTACTTC.

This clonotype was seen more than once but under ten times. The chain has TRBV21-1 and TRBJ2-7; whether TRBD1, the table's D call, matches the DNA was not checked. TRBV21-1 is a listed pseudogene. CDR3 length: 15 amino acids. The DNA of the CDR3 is TGTGCCAGCTTCCGGGACAGGTACCGCTCCTACGAGCAGTACTTC. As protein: CASFRDRYRSYEQYF.

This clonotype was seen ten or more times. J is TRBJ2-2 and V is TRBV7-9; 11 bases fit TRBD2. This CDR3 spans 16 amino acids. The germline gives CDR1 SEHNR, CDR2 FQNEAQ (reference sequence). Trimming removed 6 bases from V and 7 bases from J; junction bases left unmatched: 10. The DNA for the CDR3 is TGTGCCAGCAGACCTACTAGCGGGAGAAAAGGCGGGGAGCTGTTTTTT. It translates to CASRPTSGRKGGELFF. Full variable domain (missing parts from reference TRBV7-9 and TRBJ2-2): DTGVSQNPRHKITKRGQNVTFRCDPISEHNRLYWYRQTLGQGPEFLTYFQNEAQLEKSRLLSDRFSAERPKGSFSTLEIQRTEQGDSAMYLCASRPTSGRKGGELFFGEGSRLTVL.

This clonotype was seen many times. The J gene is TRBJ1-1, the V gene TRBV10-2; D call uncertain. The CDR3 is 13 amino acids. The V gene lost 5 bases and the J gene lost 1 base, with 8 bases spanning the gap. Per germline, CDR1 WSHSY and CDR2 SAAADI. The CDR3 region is CASSRQRNTEAFF. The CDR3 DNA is TGCGCCAGCAGTAGGCAGAGGAACACTGAAGCTTTCTTT.

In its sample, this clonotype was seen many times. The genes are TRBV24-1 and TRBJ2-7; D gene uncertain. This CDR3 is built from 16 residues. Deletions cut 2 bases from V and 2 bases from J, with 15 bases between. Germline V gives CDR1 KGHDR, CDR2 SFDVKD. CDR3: CATSDSRAPRPYEQYF. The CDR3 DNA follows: TGTGCCACCAGTGATTCCCGGGCCCCTAGACCCTACGAGCAGTACTTC.

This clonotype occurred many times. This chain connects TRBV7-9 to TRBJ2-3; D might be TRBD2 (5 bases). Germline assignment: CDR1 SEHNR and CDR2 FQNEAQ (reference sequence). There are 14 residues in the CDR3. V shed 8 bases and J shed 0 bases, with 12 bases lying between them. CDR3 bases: TGTGCCAGCGACGGGGTTTCTAGCACAGATACGCAGTATTTT. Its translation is CASDGVSSTDTQYF.

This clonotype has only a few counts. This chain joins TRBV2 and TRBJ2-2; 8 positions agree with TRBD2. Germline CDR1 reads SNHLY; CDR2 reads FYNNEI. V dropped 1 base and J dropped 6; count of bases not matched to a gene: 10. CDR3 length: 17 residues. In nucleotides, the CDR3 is TGTGCCAGCAGTGAAGGGCTAGCGGGTAAAGAGGCCGGGGAGCTGTTTTTT. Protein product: CASSEGLAGKEAGELFF.